What follows are 20 T cell receptor beta chains derived from one specimen sequenced in a study of vaccination and CD4 T cells after COVID-19. Indicated treatment: roughly 10-day PBMC culture with coronavirus spike peptide pools or control peptides (ViraFEST assay). Their antigen targets remain unknown. Cultured CD4+ T-cell DNA underwent Oncomine TCR Beta short-read sequencing. TCRdb ran MiXCR on the PCR reads and lists one entry per CDR3 protein. The sample has about 11,000 distinct CDR3 sequences, about three quarters seen once. Source material: CD4+ T cells from blood, cultured in vitro. Every receptor here comes from a human donor who had recovered from COVID-19.

This clonotype is large within its sample. The chain joins TRBV20-1 to TRBJ1-2; D gene unclear. Germline lookup yields CDR1 DFQATT and CDR2 SNEGSKA (reference sequence). V dropped 1 base and J dropped 7 bases, with 10 bases sitting between them. The CDR3 is 12 amino acids. The CDR3 region is CSARGPDGGYTF. CDR3 in DNA: TGCAGTGCTAGAGGACCGGATGGTGGCTACACCTTC.

This chain joins TRBV5-6 and TRBJ2-7; D is undetermined. V was trimmed by 2 bases and J by 1 base, leaving 10 bases between them. Germline lookup yields CDR1 SGHDT and CDR2 YYEEEE. The CDR3 spans 14 residues. The CDR3 DNA reads as TGTGCCAGCAGCTTTTGGATCTCTTCCTACGAGCAGTACTTC. It is translated as CASSFWISSYEQYF.

This clonotype was counted once. This chain links TRBV5-4 with TRBJ1-6, with 7 bases that match TRBD1. The junction had 13 bases not matched to a gene; V was cut back by 3 bases and J by 10 bases. The length of the CDR3 is 16 residues. The germline CDR1 and CDR2 sequences are SGHNT and YYREEE (reference sequence). The CDR3 sequence: CASSSESPGQISPLHF. As DNA, the CDR3 is TGTGCCAGCAGCTCGGAAAGCCCGGGACAGATCTCACCCCTCCACTTT.

This clonotype was observed once. This chain connects TRBV28 to TRBJ2-7; D is ambiguous. CDR1 and CDR2 (germline): MDHEN, SYDVKM. V was pared by 6 bases and J by 4 bases, with 7 bases between. This CDR3 spans 11 amino acids. CDR3 nucleotide sequence: TGTGCCAGCAGACGAAATTACGAGCAGTACTTC. This sequence encodes CASRRNYEQYF.

This clonotype was seen more than once but under ten times. The chain recombines TRBV20-1 with TRBJ1-5, with a tentative D call TRBD1 (6 bases). V was shortened by 6 bases and J by 3 bases, with 12 bases between the two germline ends. The CDR3 consists of 13 residues. CDR1 is DFQATT and CDR2 is SNEGSKA in the germline V gene (reference sequence). CDR3 sequence reads: CSATGQFNQPQHF. The CDR3 DNA follows: TGCAGTGCCACAGGACAGTTCAATCAGCCCCAGCATTTT.

Here the CDR3 reads CSATLGNSNQPQHF. Here the CDR3 DNA reads TGCAGTGCTACCCTGGGGAATAGCAATCAGCCCCAGCATTTT. The V call is TRBV20-1, the J call TRBJ1-5, with D uncertain. V lost 4 bases to trimming and J lost 0 bases, with 10 bases between them. The CDR3 length is 14 residues. Germline-derived CDR1 and CDR2 are DFQATT and SNEGSKA (reference sequence).

The chain carries TRBV7-6 and TRBJ1-2; unclear D gene. CDR1 and CDR2 from the germline V gene are SGHVS and FNYEAQ. The CDR3 loop spans 14 amino acids. Deletions cut 2 bases from V and 7 bases from J, with 14 bases between. CDR3 sequence: CASSLMTAAGGYTF. As DNA, the CDR3 is TGTGCCAGCAGCTTAATGACGGCCGCTGGTGGCTACACCTTC.

The chain is built from TRBV6-1 and TRBJ2-7, with 10 positions matching TRBD1. The junction had 14 bases not matched to a gene; V was cut back by 5 bases and J by 13 bases. CDR3 length: 14 amino acids. Germline assignment: CDR1 MNHNS and CDR2 SASEGT. In nucleotides, the CDR3 is TGTGCCAGCAGTCCTTCTCCCGGGACAGGGGTACTATACTTC. It is translated as CASSPSPGTGVLYF.

The J gene is TRBJ2-5, the V gene TRBV2, with 7 bases lining up with TRBD2. This CDR3 is built from 12 residues. The V gene end was trimmed by 10 bases and the J gene end by 4 bases; junction bases not matched to a gene: 6. Germline values: CDR1 SNHLY, CDR2 FYNNEI. The CDR3 DNA is TGTGCCATCTCGTGGGGGGGAGAGACCCAGTACTTC. Translation: CAISWGGETQYF.

Only one count was recorded for this clonotype. This chain connects TRBV7-2 to TRBJ2-7; 9 nucleotides match TRBD1. The J segment lost 6 bases and the V segment lost 1 base, leaving 7 bases of the junction unmatched. The CDR3 covers 15 residues. Germline CDR1 reads SGHTA; CDR2 reads FQGNSA. CDR3 nucleotides: TGTGCCAGCAGCTTAGTAGGACAGGGGACCACCGAGCAGTACTTC. This gives the protein CASSLVGQGTTEQYF.

This clonotype has more than one count but fewer than ten. The chain employs TRBV20-1 and TRBJ1-5; 8 bases map to TRBD1. J lost 6 bases, V lost 5 bases, and 12 bases had no gene match. Germline V gene lookup returns CDR1 DFQATT and CDR2 SNEGSKA (reference sequence). The CDR3 spans 15 residues. DNA of the CDR3: TGCAGTGCTCATGCCGCCAGGGGGCCGGGTCAGCCCCAGCATTTT. Its translation: CSAHAARGPGQPQHF.

The chain recombines TRBV20-1 with TRBJ2-3, with 11 bases identical to TRBD2. CDR3 length: 15 amino acids. Per the germline V gene, CDR1 is DFQATT and CDR2 is SNEGSKA (reference sequence). Germline trimming cut 2 bases from V and 4 bases from J; bases unmatched to any gene: 5. The CDR3 spells CSARISGRAADTQYF. In DNA, the CDR3 is TGCAGTGCTAGAATTAGCGGGAGGGCCGCAGATACGCAGTATTTT.

The genes are TRBV7-2 and TRBJ2-7, with no clear D. The CDR3 has 13 amino acids. Per the germline V gene, CDR1 is SGHTA and CDR2 is FQGNSA. Trimming took off 2 bases at V and 5 bases at J, with 10 bases between the two ends. CDR3 in amino acids: CASSLLRLHEQYF. DNA of the CDR3: TGTGCCAGCAGCTTATTGAGGCTGCACGAGCAGTACTTC.

The genes are TRBV7-3 and TRBJ1-1; D uncertain. Germline CDR1 SGHTA, CDR2 FQGTGA. The CDR3 sequence is 15 residues long. V gave up 0 bases and J gave up 0 bases, with 8 bases separating them. The CDR3 is CASSLTGSMNTEAFF. The CDR3 nucleotides read TGTGCCAGCAGCTTAACGGGGTCCATGAACACTGAAGCTTTCTTT. Drawing the rest from reference TRBV7-3 and TRBJ1-1, the complete variable domain is GAGVSQTPSNKVTEKGKYVELRCDPISGHTALYWYRQSLGQGPEFLIYFQGTGAADDSGLPNDRFFAVRPEGSVSTLKIQRTERGDSAVYLCASSLTGSMNTEAFFGQGTRLTVV.

V usage is TRBV28 and J usage is TRBJ1-1; D might be TRBD1 (5 bases). The CDR3 covers 15 residues. The germline V gene encodes CDR1 MDHEN and CDR2 SYDVKM. Trimming stripped 6 bases from V and 8 bases from J, with 22 bases between. The CDR3 loop is CASRLTRQPREEAFF. CDR3 coding DNA: TGTGCCAGCAGACTAACGCGTCAGCCCAGGGAAGAAGCTTTCTTT.

By frequency in the sample, this clonotype is medium-sized. The chain carries TRBV20-1 and TRBJ1-2; D gene unclear. This CDR3 is 12 amino acids long. V lost 1 base and J lost 2, with 5 bases in between. The V gene's germline CDR1 is DFQATT and CDR2 SNEGSKA (reference sequence). The CDR3 sequence is CSARAWNYGYTF. The CDR3 coding sequence is TGCAGTGCTAGAGCATGGAACTATGGCTACACCTTC.

This chain connects TRBV11-3 to TRBJ1-1, with D possibly being TRBD1 (6 bases). The germline V and J ends were trimmed by 5 bases and 6 bases, with 16 bases remaining between them. This CDR3 comprises 14 residues. Looked up from germline, CDR1 is SGHNT and CDR2 is YENEEA. In nucleotides, the CDR3 is TGTGCCAGCAGCGCGCAGCACAGGGATTCTGAAGCTTTCTTT. Translated: CASSAQHRDSEAFF.

This clonotype appeared a single time. The rearrangement joins TRBV7-2 to TRBJ2-7, with a weak D call TRBD2 (5 bases). The CDR3 has 14 amino acids. CDR1 is SGHTA and CDR2 is FQGNSA in the germline V gene. The germline V and J ends were trimmed by 5 bases and 1 base, with 12 bases remaining between them. CDR3 residues: CASSDGLPSYEQYF. CDR3 sequence (DNA): TGTGCCAGCAGCGACGGACTGCCATCCTACGAGCAGTACTTC.

The chain couples TRBV20-1 to TRBJ1-6; a weak D match, TRBD1 (6 bases). V was trimmed by 5 bases and J by 4 bases, leaving 15 bases between them. CDR1 DFQATT and CDR2 SNEGSKA come from the germline V gene (reference sequence). The CDR3 is 15 residues long. CDR3 in DNA: TGCAGTGCTCGAAGTACAGGGTTGTATAATTCACCCCTCCACTTT. It codes for CSARSTGLYNSPLHF.

The V gene is TRBV20-1, the J gene TRBJ1-6; D unresolved. CDR3 size: 12 residues. Germline CDR1 DFQATT, CDR2 SNEGSKA (reference sequence). V was shortened by 4 bases and J by 10 bases, with 11 bases between the two germline ends. CDR3 loop: CSANEPASPLHF. DNA of the CDR3: TGCAGTGCTAACGAACCTGCATCACCCCTCCACTTT.